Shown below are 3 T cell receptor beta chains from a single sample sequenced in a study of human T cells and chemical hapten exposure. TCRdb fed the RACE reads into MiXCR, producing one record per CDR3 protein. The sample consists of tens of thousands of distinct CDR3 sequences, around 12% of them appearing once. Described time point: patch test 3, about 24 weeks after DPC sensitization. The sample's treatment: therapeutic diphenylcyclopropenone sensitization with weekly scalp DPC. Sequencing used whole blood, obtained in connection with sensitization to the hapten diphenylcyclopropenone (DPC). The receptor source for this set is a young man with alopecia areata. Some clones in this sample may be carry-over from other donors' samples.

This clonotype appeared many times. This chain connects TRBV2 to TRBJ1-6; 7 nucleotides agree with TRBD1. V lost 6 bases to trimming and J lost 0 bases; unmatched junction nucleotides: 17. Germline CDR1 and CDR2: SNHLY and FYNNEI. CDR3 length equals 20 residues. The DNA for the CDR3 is TGTGCCAGCAGCGAACGGGGGACAGAACTCTCTAGCTCCTATAATTCACCCCTCCACTTT. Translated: CASSERGTELSSSYNSPLHF. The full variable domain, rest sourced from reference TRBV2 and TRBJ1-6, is EPEVTQTPSHQVTQMGQEVILRCVPISNHLYFYWYRQILGQKVEFLVSFYNNEISEKSEIFDDQFSVERPDGSNFTLKIRSTKLEDSAMYFCASSERGTELSSSYNSPLHFGNGTRLTVT.

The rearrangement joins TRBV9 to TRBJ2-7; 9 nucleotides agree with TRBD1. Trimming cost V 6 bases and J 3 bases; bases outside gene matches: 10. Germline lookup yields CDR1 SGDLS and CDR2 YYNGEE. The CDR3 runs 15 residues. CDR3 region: CASNWPGQGRYEQYF. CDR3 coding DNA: TGTGCCAGCAACTGGCCGGGACAGGGTCGCTACGAGCAGTACTTC.

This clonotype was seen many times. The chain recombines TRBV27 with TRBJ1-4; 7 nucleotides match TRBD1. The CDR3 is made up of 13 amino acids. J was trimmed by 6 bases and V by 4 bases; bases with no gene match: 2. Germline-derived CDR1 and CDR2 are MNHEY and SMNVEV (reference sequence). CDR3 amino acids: CASSSGTDEKLFF. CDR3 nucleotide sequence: TGTGCCAGCAGTTCCGGGACAGATGAAAAACTGTTTTTT.